This entry lists 16 T cell receptor beta chains sequenced from one sample in a study of blood T cell repertoires in COVID-19. Sequenced by immunoSEQ multiplex PCR; TCRdb stores in-frame clones only, minus some. The sample lists tens of thousands of clones, 70% to 90% seen once, with approximately 29% in the top ten. The specimen sequenced was peripheral blood. Receptor source: a man in his forties or fifties with acute or convalescent COVID-19.

This clone appeared a single time. The gene calls are TRBV2 and TRBJ1-1; TRBD1 agrees at 8 bases. V lost 5 bases, J lost 5 bases, and 7 bases stayed unmatched. From germline, CDR1 is SNHLY and CDR2 FYNNEI. This CDR3 is built from 14 residues. DNA for the CDR3: TGTGCCAGCAGTTTTCAGGACAGGGTGACTGAAGCTTTCTTT. This translates into CASSFQDRVTEAFF.

The chain carries TRBV18 and TRBJ2-7; TRBD1 aligns across 9 bases. V dropped 6 bases and J dropped 4; count of bases not matched to a gene: 10. The length of the CDR3 is 15 residues. CDR1 and CDR2 (germline): KGHSH, LQKENI. The CDR3 spells CASSLGGTGIYEQYF. The CDR3 DNA is TGTGCCAGCTCTCTTGGGGGGACAGGGATTTACGAGCAGTACTTC.

This rearrangement joins TRBV6-6 to TRBJ2-2; maybe TRBD1 (6 bases). Germline CDR1 reads MNHNY; CDR2 reads SVGAGI (reference sequence). The CDR3 consists of 16 residues. Deletions cut 0 bases from V and 1 base from J, with 9 bases between. The CDR3 DNA sequence: TGTGCCAGCAGTTACTCAAGCAGGGGGAACACCGGGGAGCTGTTTTTT. Translated, it gives CASSYSSRGNTGELFF.

The chain joins TRBV7-8 to TRBJ2-1; a possible D gene is TRBD1 (5 bases). There are 14 residues in the CDR3. Trimming stripped 6 bases from V and 8 bases from J, with 17 bases between. Per germline, CDR1 SGHVS and CDR2 FQNEAQ. The CDR3 DNA follows: TGTGCCAGCAGTCCCCCAGGGTCTGCCGATGAGCAGTTCTTC. Its translation is CASSPPGSADEQFF.

V is TRBV5-6 and J is TRBJ2-5, with a tentative D call TRBD2 (6 bases). Germline loops: CDR1 SGHDT, CDR2 YYEEEE. The V and J ends lost 4 bases and 2 bases respectively, with 18 bases between them. This CDR3 region has 16 residues. CDR3 amino acids: CASSPGAWGLQETQYF. The CDR3 coding sequence is TGTGCCAGCAGCCCGGGTGCCTGGGGACTGCAAGAGACCCAGTACTTC. Together with reference TRBV5-6 and TRBJ2-5, the CDR3 gives the full variable domain: DAGVTQSPTHLIKTRGQQVTLRCSPKSGHDTVSWYQQALGQGPQFIFQYYEEEERQRGNFPDRFSGHQFPNYSSELNVNALLLGDSALYLCASSPGAWGLQETQYFGPGTRLLVL.

The sample holds one count of this clone. This chain connects TRBV5-1 to TRBJ2-5; 12 bases match TRBD2. CDR3 length: 18 residues. Germline V lookup: CDR1 SGHRS, CDR2 YFSETQ. Trimming at V came to 0 bases and at J to 2 bases, leaving 8 bases not matched to a gene. The CDR3 protein is CASSLAPSGGAEQETQYF. DNA of the CDR3: TGCGCCAGCAGCTTGGCCCCTAGCGGGGGGGCCGAGCAAGAGACCCAGTACTTC.

This sequence joins TRBV19 and TRBJ1-4, with D maybe TRBD1 (5 bases). This CDR3 is 14 amino acids long. The germline V and J ends were trimmed by 5 bases and 6 bases, with 13 bases remaining between them. Germline lookup yields CDR1 LNHDA and CDR2 SQIVND (reference sequence). This CDR3 is CASSASIQDEKLFF. In nucleotides, the CDR3 is TGTGCCAGTAGTGCGTCGATACAGGATGAAAAACTGTTTTTT.

As for this clone: At one end, the junction sequence differs from germline, possibly due to a read error. The chain carries TRBV7-3 and TRBJ2-3; 11 positions agree with TRBD2. From germline, CDR1 is SGHTA and CDR2 FQGTGA. The CDR3 is made up of 16 amino acids. The DNA for the CDR3 is TGTGCCAGCAGCGTAACGGGACTAGCGGGCACAGATACGCAGTATTTT. Amino acid sequence: CASSVTGLAGTDTQYF.

The chain uses TRBV11-1 and TRBJ1-1, with 9 nucleotides matching TRBD1. Unmatched junction bases numbered 8, after V lost 5 bases and J lost 1 base. Germline V gene lookup returns CDR1 SGHAT and CDR2 FQDESV (reference sequence). This CDR3 has 16 residues. In nucleotides, the CDR3 is TGTGCCAGCAGCCCACAGGGGGCCGGGAGGAACACTGAAGCTTTCTTT. This gives the protein CASSPQGAGRNTEAFF. Variable domain in full (rest from reference TRBV11-1 and TRBJ1-1): EAEVAQSPRYKITEKSQAVAFWCDPISGHATLYWYRQILGQGPELLVQFQDESVVDDSQLPKDRFSAERLKGVDSTLKIQPAELGDSAMYLCASSPQGAGRNTEAFFGQGTRLTVV.

This sequence joins TRBV7-3 and TRBJ2-5, with D unclear. Germline V gives CDR1 SGHTA, CDR2 FQGTGA. V was shortened by 4 bases and J by 6 bases, with 12 bases between the two germline ends. The CDR3 consists of 13 residues. The CDR3 loop is CASSSKSGQTQYF. CDR3 DNA: TGTGCCAGCAGCTCGAAATCGGGTCAGACCCAGTACTTC.

This sequence joins TRBV11-2 and TRBJ1-2, with TRBD1 matching over 11 bases. The germline CDR1 and CDR2 sequences are SGHAT and FQNNGV. Unmatched junction bases numbered 4, after V lost 5 bases and J lost 2 bases. The CDR3 consists of 15 residues. The CDR3 nucleotides read TGTGCCAGCAGCGTTGGGACAGGGGGAAACTATGGCTACACCTTC. It encodes CASSVGTGGNYGYTF.

The genes are TRBV7-9 and TRBJ1-6, with TRBD1 as a possible D gene (5 bases). With 1 base removed from V and 10 bases from J, the gap between germline ends came to 11 bases. Germline CDR1 reads SEHNR; CDR2 reads FQNEAQ (reference sequence). The CDR3 loop spans 14 amino acids. The CDR3 region has the DNA TGTGCCAGCAGCTTAGAAGGGGCCAGGTCACCCCTCCACTTT. Translated: CASSLEGARSPLHF.

This chain links TRBV11-2 with TRBJ2-7, with 8 nucleotides matching TRBD2. The V segment lost 5 bases and the J segment 1 base; nucleotides outside the gene matches: 10. Germline CDR1 SGHAT, CDR2 FQNNGV. CDR3 length: 16 residues. The CDR3 sequence: CASSPGVSGVSYEQYF. Here the CDR3 DNA reads TGTGCCAGCAGCCCCGGGGTTAGCGGGGTTTCCTACGAGCAGTACTTC.

CDR3 nucleotide sequence: TGTGCCAGCAGCCGGACAGGGGGCGAGGTCATTCAGTACTTC. Amino acids: CASSRTGGEVIQYF. The chain carries TRBV5-6 and TRBJ2-4, with 11 bases that match TRBD1. The CDR3 runs 14 residues. Germline CDR1 SGHDT, CDR2 YYEEEE. The V and J ends lost 4 bases and 9 bases, in that order; junction bases with no gene match: 6. Filled out from reference TRBV5-6 and TRBJ2-4, the complete variable domain reads DAGVTQSPTHLIKTRGQQVTLRCSPKSGHDTVSWYQQALGQGPQFIFQYYEEEERQRGNFPDRFSGHQFPNYSSELNVNALLLGDSALYLCASSRTGGEVIQYFGAGTRLSVL.

The chain combines TRBV24-1 with TRBJ1-5; D perhaps matches TRBD1 (5 bases). Germline V gives CDR1 KGHDR, CDR2 SFDVKD. The CDR3 is 15 residues long. The germline V and J ends were trimmed by 3 bases and 2 bases, with 10 bases remaining between them. CDR3 in amino acids: CATSDTRVGNQPQHF. CDR3 DNA sequence: TGTGCCACCAGTGATACCAGGGTGGGCAATCAGCCCCAGCATTTT.

In this sample, this clone turned up once. The CDR3 sequence: CASSDGTSPLYGYTF. In DNA form, the CDR3 reads TGTGCCAGCAGTGACGGGACATCTCCCCTCTATGGCTACACCTTC. The chain employs TRBV6-1 and TRBJ1-2, with D possibly TRBD1 on 6 matching bases. Germline V CDR1 and CDR2: MNHNS, SASEGT. V lost 3 bases to trimming and J lost 4 bases, with 15 bases between them. CDR3 length: 15 amino acids.